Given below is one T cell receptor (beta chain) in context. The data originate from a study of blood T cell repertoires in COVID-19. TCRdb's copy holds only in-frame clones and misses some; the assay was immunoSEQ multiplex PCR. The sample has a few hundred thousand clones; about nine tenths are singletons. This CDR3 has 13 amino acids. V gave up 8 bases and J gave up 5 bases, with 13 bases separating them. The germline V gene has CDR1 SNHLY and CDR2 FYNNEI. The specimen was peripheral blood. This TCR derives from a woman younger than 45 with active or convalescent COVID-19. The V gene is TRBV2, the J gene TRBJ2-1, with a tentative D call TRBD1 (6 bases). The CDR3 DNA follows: TGTGCCAGCCTGGGACAACCGCACAATGAGCAGTTCTTC. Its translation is CASLGQPHNEQFF.